The text below deals with one T cell receptor beta chain. Assay: immunoSEQ multiplex PCR; the TCRdb copy retains only in-frame clones and omits some. This sample has under 300,000 clones, with roughly 84% found just once. Germline V gene sequence: CDR1 MNHEY, CDR2 SVGAGI. V was clipped by 6 bases and J by 3 bases; unmatched bases: 6. CDR3 length equals 15 residues. The source of the sample is a study of blood T cell repertoires in COVID-19. This chain joins TRBV6-5 and TRBJ2-7, with TRBD2 matching over 12 bases. Sample: peripheral blood. This TCR came from a woman aged 40-49 years who had recovered from COVID-19. CDR3 nucleotides: TGTGCCAGCAGGTCGACTAGCGGGGGATTCTACGAGCAGTACTTC. This encodes CASRSTSGGFYEQYF.